This T cell receptor beta chain derives from a study of T cells after yellow fever vaccination. About the study: It was SMART-Seq v4 Ultra Low Input that prepared the fractions with low cell numbers.

Synthesis of TCR cDNA relied on 5'RACE template switching, which attached a universal primer site and UMIs. TCRdb analysed the 5' RACE reads with MiXCR anew, one entry per CDR3 protein. Of just under 600,000 distinct CDR3 sequences detected, roughly 14% appear once; the ten largest clones hold 11% to 15%. This clonotype was detected a few times. The antigen is undetermined. Per germline, CDR1 MNHNS and CDR2 SASEGT. This CDR3 is 15 amino acids long. Trimming removed 1 base at V and 5 bases at J, with 14 bases between. Study results and limitations: Clonotype sharing between CD4 and CD8 compartments was small. The booster response re-showed most primary clones: approximately 95% CD4, around 87% CD8.

The sample here was PBMCs, taken on the day of the yellow fever booster vaccination. This receptor was identified in a young man who received the YFV17D yellow fever vaccine. This rearrangement joins TRBV6-1 to TRBJ1-1, with D tentatively TRBD1 (6 bases). CDR3 DNA sequence: TGTGCCAGCAGTGAAGTACGACCGGGGGCAACTGAAGCTTTCTTT. Translating it yields CASSEVRPGATEAFF.